Detailed here is one T cell receptor (beta chain). Its antigen specificity is not known. One base away there is no much larger clone; base qualities are not given. This sample was taken from a study of T cell responses to AZD1222 COVID-19 vaccine (dated by TCRdb to the early 2020s). For the study in its entirety: AZD1222 recipients given second doses at about 4 weeks or at about 12 weeks were pooled, since spike-specific TCR depth and breadth were not found to differ between the two schedules. TCR sequencing covered 230 to 250 trial participants: 200 to 210 given two doses of AZD1222 and 26 given two doses of MenACWY control vaccine. Trial participants were enrolled by age into 18-55, 56-69 and 70-plus year subgroups, with around 150, 28 and 57 TCR-sequenced participants respectively. Study-wide findings and limitations: The whole spike protein was spanned by vaccine-associated CD4 TCRs, and dominant responses were seen in regions 160-218 and 743-854. Most participants were white British and females outnumbered males, and the authors suggested that clonal diversity may have been underestimated. Spike-specific TCR breadth and depth rose significantly after two AZD1222 doses compared with day 0 and with MenACWY recipients. Epitopes outside the regions mutated in the B.1.351 and B.1.1.7 variants were reportedly recognized by nearly half of the unique spike-specific TCRs. Because no day 14 peak-response samples were available, repertoires were characterized only after the peak T cell response. Only five to seven AZD1222 recipients were SARS-CoV-2 seropositive at baseline, limiting conclusions about previously exposed vaccinees. The 56-69-year group was small, and its depth increase did not reach significance, likely because of low power.

CDR3 length: 16 amino acids, cysteine to phenylalanine. CDR3 DNA is the only sequence kept; it has 48 bases, read in frame from the first base. The germline V gene (reference sequence) specifies LGHDT as CDR1 and YNNKEL as CDR2. Clipping removes 3 bases from V and 6 bases from J, with 11 as the unmatched junction base count. The meaning of the sample's time point label: baseline before first vaccination. The vaccinee samples were drawn from two UK trials, COV001 and COV002, one of which was a single-blind randomized controlled phase 2/3 trial testing AZD1222 (ChAdOx1 nCoV-19) in healthy adults. Trial participant PBMC samples were collected at day 0 and day 28 after the second dose for TCRbeta chain sequencing. The CDR3 regions of human TCRbeta chains were analyzed by immunosequencing. The original methods were these. TCRs in the repertoires were compared against a reference library of SARS-CoV-2-specific TCRs that had been generated with the MIRA antigen-specificity platform. Breadth was defined as the fraction of unique TCRs that were SARS-CoV-2-associated. Depth was defined as the fraction of total T cells that were SARS-CoV-2-associated. Using the MIRA data, every spike-specific TCR was mapped to the spike region that the TCR reacted to and assigned to either a CD4 or a CD8 class. Log10-transformed breadth and depth values were compared by one-way ANOVA with Sidak's multiple comparisons tests. Imported from immuneACCESS, the table was reduced by TCRdb to in-frame sequences with V and J called. These copies leave out some clones; in studies compared against another copy, an unresolved V gene accounts for under half, and the cause of the remainder is not known. The D gene and trimming were derived from the DNA, and the V and J assignments and clone size from that table. The sample table records roughly 60,000 clones; 70% to 85% of these occur just once. The ten largest clones add up to 20% of the sample.

The sequence links TRBV3-1 (or the pseudogene TRBV3-2) to TRBJ2-3; TRBD2 matches 8 bases in the middle. Sequenced material: peripheral blood, taken on day 0 of AZD1222 vaccination. This TCR came from an adult in good health. The DNA is as follows: TGTGCCAGCAGCCAGGATTCGGGGACTAGGAAGGATACGCAGTATTTT. Translated, this is CASSQDSGTRKDTQYF.